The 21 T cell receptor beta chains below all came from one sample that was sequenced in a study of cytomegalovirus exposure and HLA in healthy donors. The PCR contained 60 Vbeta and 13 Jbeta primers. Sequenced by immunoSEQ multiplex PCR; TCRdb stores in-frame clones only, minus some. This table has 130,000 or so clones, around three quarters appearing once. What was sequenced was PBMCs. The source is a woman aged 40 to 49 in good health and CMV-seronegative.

CDR3 DNA: TGTGCCAGCAGTTCCCTGGGAGGGCCCCAAAACATTCAGTACTTC. Translated: CASSSLGGPQNIQYF. The gene calls are TRBV28 and TRBJ2-4; TRBD2 matches at 7 bases. The trim removed 4 bases at V and 5 bases at J, leaving 8 bases unmatched. The CDR3 consists of 15 residues. Germline CDR1 and CDR2: MDHEN and SYDVKM.

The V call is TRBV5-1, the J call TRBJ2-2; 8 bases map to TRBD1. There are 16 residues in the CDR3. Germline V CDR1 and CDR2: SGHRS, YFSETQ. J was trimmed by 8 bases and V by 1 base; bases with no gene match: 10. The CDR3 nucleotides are TGCGCCAGCAGCTTGTTGGCAGGGGGCGGCTCGGGGGAGCTGTTTTTT. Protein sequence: CASSLLAGGGSGELFF.

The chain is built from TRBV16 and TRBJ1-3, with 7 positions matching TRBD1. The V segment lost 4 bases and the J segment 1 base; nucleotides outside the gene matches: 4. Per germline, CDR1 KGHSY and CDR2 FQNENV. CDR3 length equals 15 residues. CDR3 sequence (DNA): TGTGCCAGCAGCCCTTCGGACAGGTCTGGAAACACCATATATTTT. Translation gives CASSPSDRSGNTIYF.

The CDR3 DNA reads TGTGCCACCTACAGGGAAGGGAACAATGAGCAGTTCTTC. It codes for CATYREGNNEQFF. The V gene is TRBV6-5, the J gene TRBJ2-1, with a weak D call TRBD1 (6 bases). The CDR3 length is 13 residues. V lost 10 bases and J 5 bases, leaving 15 bases between the germline ends. Germline CDR1 reads MNHEY; CDR2 reads SVGAGI.

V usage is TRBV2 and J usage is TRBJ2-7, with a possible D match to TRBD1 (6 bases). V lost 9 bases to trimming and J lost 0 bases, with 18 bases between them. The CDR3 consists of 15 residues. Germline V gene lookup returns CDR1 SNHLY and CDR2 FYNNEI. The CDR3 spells CASNKDRNYSYEQYF. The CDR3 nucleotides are TGTGCCAGTAACAAAGACAGGAACTACTCCTACGAGCAGTACTTC.

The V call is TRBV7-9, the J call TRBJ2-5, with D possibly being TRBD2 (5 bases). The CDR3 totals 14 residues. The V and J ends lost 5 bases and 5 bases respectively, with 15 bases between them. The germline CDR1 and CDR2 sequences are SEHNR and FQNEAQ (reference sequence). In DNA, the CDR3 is TGTGCCAGCAGCCTGAGCGGATTTGGGGAGACCCAGTACTTC. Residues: CASSLSGFGETQYF.

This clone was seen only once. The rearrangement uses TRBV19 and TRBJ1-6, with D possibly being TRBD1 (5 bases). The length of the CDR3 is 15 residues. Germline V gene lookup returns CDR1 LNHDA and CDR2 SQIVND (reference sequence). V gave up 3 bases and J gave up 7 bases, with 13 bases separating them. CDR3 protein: CASSIGSGGNSPLHF. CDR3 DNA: TGTGCCAGTAGTATTGGCAGCGGGGGAAATTCACCCCTCCACTTT.

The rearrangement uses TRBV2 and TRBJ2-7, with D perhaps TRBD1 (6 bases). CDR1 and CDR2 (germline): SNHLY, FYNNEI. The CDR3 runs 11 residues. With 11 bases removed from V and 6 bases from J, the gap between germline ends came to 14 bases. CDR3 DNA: TGTGCCGGGACACTAGTGGGCGAGCAGTACTTC. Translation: CAGTLVGEQYF.

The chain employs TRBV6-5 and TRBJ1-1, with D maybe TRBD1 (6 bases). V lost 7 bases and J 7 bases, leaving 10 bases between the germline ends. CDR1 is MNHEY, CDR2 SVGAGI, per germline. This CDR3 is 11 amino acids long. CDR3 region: CASNQGSEAFF. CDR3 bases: TGTGCCAGCAATCAGGGGAGTGAAGCTTTCTTT.

This CDR3 reads CASSQDQGGWGNIQYF. DNA of the CDR3: TGTGCCAGCAGCCAAGATCAGGGCGGTTGGGGAAACATTCAGTACTTC. V gene TRBV7-2 combines with J gene TRBJ2-4; maybe TRBD1 (5 bases). Trimming pared 5 bases from V and 6 bases from J, leaving 20 bases between. Per the germline V gene, CDR1 is SGHTA and CDR2 is FQGNSA. The CDR3 contains 16 residues.

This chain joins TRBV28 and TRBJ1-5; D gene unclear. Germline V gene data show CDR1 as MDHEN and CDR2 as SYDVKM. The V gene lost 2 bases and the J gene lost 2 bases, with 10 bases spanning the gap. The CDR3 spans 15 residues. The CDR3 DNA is TGTGCCAGCAGTTTAGCCGGGGTGGGCAATCAGCCCCAGCATTTT. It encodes CASSLAGVGNQPQHF.

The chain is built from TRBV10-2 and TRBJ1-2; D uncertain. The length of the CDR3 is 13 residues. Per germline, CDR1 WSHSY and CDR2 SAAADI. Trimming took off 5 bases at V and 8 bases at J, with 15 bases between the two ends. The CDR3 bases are TGCGCCAGCAGTCTGGCTGAGGTGCGGGGCTACACCTTC. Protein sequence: CASSLAEVRGYTF.

DNA of the CDR3: TGTGCCAGCAGCGAAAGGGGACTATTCACAGATACGCAGTATTTT. It codes for CASSERGLFTDTQYF. V is TRBV2 and J is TRBJ2-3, with 7 bases identical to TRBD2. With V trimmed by 6 bases and J by 2 bases, 8 bases remained unmatched. This CDR3 region has 15 residues. Germline V gene data show CDR1 as SNHLY and CDR2 as FYNNEI. The full variable domain, with the rest looked up from reference TRBV2 and TRBJ2-3, is EPEVTQTPSHQVTQMGQEVILRCVPISNHLYFYWYRQILGQKVEFLVSFYNNEISEKSEIFDDQFSVERPDGSNFTLKIRSTKLEDSAMYFCASSERGLFTDTQYFGPGTRLTVL.

In DNA form, the CDR3 reads TGTGCCACCAGGGAGTCTTCTGGAAACACCATATATTTT. Translating gives CATRESSGNTIYF. The gene calls are TRBV25-1 and TRBJ1-3; a possible D gene is TRBD1 (5 bases). This CDR3 is built from 13 residues. Trimming stripped 10 bases from V and 1 base from J, with 11 bases between. CDR1 is MGHDK and CDR2 is SYGVNS in the germline V gene.

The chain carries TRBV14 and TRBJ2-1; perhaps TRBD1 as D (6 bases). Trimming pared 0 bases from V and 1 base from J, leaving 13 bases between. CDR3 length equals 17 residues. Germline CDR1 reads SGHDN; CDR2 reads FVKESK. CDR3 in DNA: TGTGCCAGCAGCCAAGATGACAGGAAAGAGTCCTACAATGAGCAGTTCTTC. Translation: CASSQDDRKESYNEQFF.

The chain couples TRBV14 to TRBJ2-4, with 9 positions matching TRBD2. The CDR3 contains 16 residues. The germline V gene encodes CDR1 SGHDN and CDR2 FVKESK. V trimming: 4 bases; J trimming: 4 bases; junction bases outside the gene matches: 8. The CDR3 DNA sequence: TGTGCCAGCAGCCGCCTGTTAGCGGGGGAAAAAAACATTCAGTACTTC. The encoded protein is CASSRLLAGEKNIQYF. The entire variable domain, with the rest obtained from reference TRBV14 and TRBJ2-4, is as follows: EAGVTQFPSHSVIEKGQTVTLRCDPISGHDNLYWYRRVMGKEIKFLLHFVKESKQDESGMPNNRFLAERTGGTYSTLKVQPAELEDSGVYFCASSRLLAGEKNIQYFGAGTRLSVL.

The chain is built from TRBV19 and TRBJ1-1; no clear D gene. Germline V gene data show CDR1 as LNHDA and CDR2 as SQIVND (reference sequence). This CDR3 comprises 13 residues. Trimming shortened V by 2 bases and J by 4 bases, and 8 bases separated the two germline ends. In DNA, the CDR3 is TGTGCCAGTAGTATATACAGTCCCACTGAAGCTTTCTTT. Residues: CASSIYSPTEAFF. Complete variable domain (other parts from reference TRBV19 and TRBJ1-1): DGGITQSPKYLFRKEGQNVTLSCEQNLNHDAMYWYRQDPGQGLRLIYYSQIVNDFQKGDIAEGYSVSREKKESFPLTVTSAQKNPTAFYLCASSIYSPTEAFFGQGTRLTVV.

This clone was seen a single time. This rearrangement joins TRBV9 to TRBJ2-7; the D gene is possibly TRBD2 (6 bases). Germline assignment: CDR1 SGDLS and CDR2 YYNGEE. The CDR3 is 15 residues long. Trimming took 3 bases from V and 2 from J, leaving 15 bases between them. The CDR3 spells CASSAFGSPTYEQYF. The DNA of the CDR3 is TGTGCCAGCAGCGCCTTCGGGAGCCCAACCTACGAGCAGTACTTC.

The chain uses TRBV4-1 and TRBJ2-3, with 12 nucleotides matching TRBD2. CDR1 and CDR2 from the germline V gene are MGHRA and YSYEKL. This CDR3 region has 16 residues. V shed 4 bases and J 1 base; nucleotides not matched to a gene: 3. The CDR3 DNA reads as TGCGCCAGCAGCCCGAGACTAGCGGGAGGCACAGATACGCAGTATTTT. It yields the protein CASSPRLAGGTDTQYF.

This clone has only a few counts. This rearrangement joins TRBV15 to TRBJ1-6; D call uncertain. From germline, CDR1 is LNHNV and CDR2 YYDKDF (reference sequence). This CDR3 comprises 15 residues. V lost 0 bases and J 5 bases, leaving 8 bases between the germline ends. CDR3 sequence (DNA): TGTGCCACCAGCAGAGAAACTGGGCATAATTCACCCCTCCACTTT. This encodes CATSRETGHNSPLHF.

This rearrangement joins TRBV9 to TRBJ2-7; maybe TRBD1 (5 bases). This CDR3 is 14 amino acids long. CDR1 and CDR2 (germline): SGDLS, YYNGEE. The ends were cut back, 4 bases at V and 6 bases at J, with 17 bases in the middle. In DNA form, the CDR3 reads TGTGCCAGCAGCCCTAGATGGGGCCCGGGCGAGCAGTACTTC. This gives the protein CASSPRWGPGEQYF.